The 5 T cell receptor beta chains in this list originate from one sample, sequenced in a study of identical twins. Using its own MiXCR run on the 5' RACE reads, TCRdb lists one record per CDR3 protein. The table shows roughly 290,000 distinct CDR3 sequences, with around 9.7% occurring only once. In addition, the sample was reused for a study of yellow fever vaccine responses in identical twins.

The specimen was CD8+ T cells sorted from blood. The source is a woman younger than 35 in good health.

The V call is TRBV9, the J call TRBJ1-2; no reliable D call. Germline CDR1 reads SGDLS; CDR2 reads YYNGEE. There are 14 residues in the CDR3. Between the trimmed V and J ends, which lost 3 bases and 3 bases, there was a span of 12 bases. The CDR3, as DNA: TGTGCCAGCAGCGCCTCGAAGGACCACTATGGCTACACCTTC. It translates to CASSASKDHYGYTF.

The chain's CDR3 is CASSLVPGPVHNEQFF. The CDR3, as DNA: TGTGCCAGCAGCTTAGTCCCGGGACCCGTCCACAATGAGCAGTTCTTC. The genes are TRBV7-9 and TRBJ2-1; D possibly uses TRBD1 or TRBD2 (5 bases each). The CDR3 is 16 amino acids. Germline V gives CDR1 SEHNR, CDR2 FQNEAQ (reference sequence). V was clipped by 1 base and J by 5 bases, with 15 bases between them.

This clonotype was seen a few times. The rearrangement uses TRBV5-1 and TRBJ2-1; no clear D. The V and J ends lost 0 bases and 4 bases respectively, with 14 bases between them. This CDR3 has 16 amino acids. CDR1 is SGHRS and CDR2 is YFSETQ in the germline V gene. The CDR3 is CASSLGRDTPYNEQFF. The DNA of the CDR3 is TGCGCCAGCAGCTTGGGAAGAGACACTCCTTACAATGAGCAGTTCTTC.

The genes are TRBV24-1 and TRBJ2-1; no reliable D call. This CDR3 has 15 residues. Deletions cut 4 bases from V and 6 bases from J, with 15 bases between. From germline, CDR1 is KGHDR and CDR2 SFDVKD. The CDR3: CATSDRKDSGNEQFF. The CDR3 DNA reads TGTGCCACCAGTGACCGAAAGGATTCAGGCAATGAGCAGTTCTTC.

This clonotype has a count of ten or more. V and J are TRBV12-3 or TRBV12-4 and TRBJ2-5; no reliable D call. The CDR3 extends over 11 amino acids. Trimming stripped 5 bases from V and 3 bases from J, with 4 bases between. The CDR3 reads CASSREETQYF. The CDR3 nucleotides read TGTGCCAGCAGTCGTGAAGAGACCCAGTACTTC.